This TCR beta chain was identified in a study of cytomegalovirus exposure and HLA in healthy donors. Study results and limitations: CMV antigen specificity of three CMV-associated chains was confirmed in vitro.

Unrecorded immune exposure was likely among donors, who were nominally healthy when sampled. With 0 bases clipped from V and 2 bases from J, the junction kept 3 bases outside the gene matches. CDR1 and CDR2 (germline): MNHEY, SVGAGI. The CDR3 loop spans 15 amino acids. Only a few counts were recorded for this clone. Its antigen is not known. Primers included in the PCR were 60 Vbeta and 13 Jbeta primers. Here immunoSEQ multiplex PCR was the method, and the copy in TCRdb shows in-frame clones only, minus some. Of about 130,000 clones listed, roughly 10% are singletons. This receptor was obtained from a man aged 50-59 years in good health and CMV-seronegative. Sequencing used PBMCs. V gene TRBV6-5 combines with J gene TRBJ2-5, with 7 bases fitting TRBD1. Here the CDR3 reads CASSYSRGPQETQYF. For the CDR3, the DNA is TGTGCCAGCAGTTACTCGAGGGGGCCTCAAGAGACCCAGTACTTC.